This TCR beta chain was identified in a study of post-analysis software for immune sequencing data (dated by TCRdb to the mid-2010s). Looking at the study overall: Relapsing-remitting, secondary progressive and progressive-relapsing multiple sclerosis were recorded as disease courses, and subtype annotation was lacking for some patients. A subset of samples was prepared in parallel using single-end sample barcoding, then pooled and co-amplified after Illumina adapter ligation. The patient repertoires were compared against about a dozen previously published healthy control repertoires obtained from donors aged 6 to 25 years. Overall results and qualifications from the work: Patients showed significantly higher frequencies than controls for a handful of TRBV segments, among them TRBV5-6, TRBV5-1 and TRBV20-1. Multiple sclerosis patients had significantly lower normalized Chao1 diversity than controls, a result that suggests substantial peripheral T-cell clonal expansion. The multiple sclerosis patient group was slightly younger than the control group. Strong co-clustering of samples prepared in the same batch was shown by direct clustering with F measure, prompting a batch-effect correction.

To demonstrate the VDJtools post-analysis software, the study profiled TCR beta repertoires from the peripheral blood of about 13 young patients with multiple sclerosis. The multiple sclerosis patients were children and adolescents between roughly 6 and 17 years of age. Library preparation employed PCR. The listed sequencing device is Illumina HiSeq 2500. Unique molecular identifiers were incorporated into TCR beta cDNA libraries to reduce PCR and sequencing biases. Some 500,000 cDNA molecules were obtained per 1 to 10 million input T cells, so each molecule approximated one T cell. Patient libraries were prepared and sequenced with the same protocol used for the earlier healthy control dataset. Samples belonging to the same batch were prepared together, multiplexed and sequenced on a shared HiSeq lane. Processing in the source paper ran as follows. MIGEC handled the raw barcoded reads, throwing out single-read molecular identifier groups before consensus assembly and CDR3 extraction. Clonotype tables were post-analysed with VDJtools, normalizing diversity by down-sampling all datasets to the smallest sample size. Repertoire overlap clustering matched CDR3 amino acid but not nucleotide sequences to correct batch-related cross-sample contamination. The public reads were quality trimmed at Q25 with fastp and then assembled into clones with MiXCR by TCRdb, keeping productive beta chains. CDR3 protein duplicates are merged, each entry listing the most common genes and DNA. The V and J calls here are based on TCRdb, not the publication. This sample is represented by hundreds of thousands of distinct CDR3 sequences; approximately 33% of them were singletons. The ten largest clones represent about an eighth of the sample.

According to the germline V gene, CDR1 reads SGHTA and CDR2 reads FQGNSA. Cut back by 4 bases and 3 bases, the V and J ends lie 9 bases apart. The CDR3 starts with the cysteine, ends with the phenylalanine, and has 13 residues. The kept DNA is CDR3 alone, 39 bases in frame from the first base. In its sample, this clonotype was seen a few times. The antigen it binds to is not known. No base quality information exists; no much larger clone differs at one position. The chain is encoded by TRBV7-2 joined to TRBJ1-1, with TRBD1 perhaps the D gene, on 6 matching bases. This sequence originates from a girl between 10 and 17 years old with multiple sclerosis. Specimen: blood. The DNA is as follows: TGTGCCAGCAGCTATAACAGGGACACTGAAGCTTTCTTT. Translated, it gives CASSYNRDTEAFF.